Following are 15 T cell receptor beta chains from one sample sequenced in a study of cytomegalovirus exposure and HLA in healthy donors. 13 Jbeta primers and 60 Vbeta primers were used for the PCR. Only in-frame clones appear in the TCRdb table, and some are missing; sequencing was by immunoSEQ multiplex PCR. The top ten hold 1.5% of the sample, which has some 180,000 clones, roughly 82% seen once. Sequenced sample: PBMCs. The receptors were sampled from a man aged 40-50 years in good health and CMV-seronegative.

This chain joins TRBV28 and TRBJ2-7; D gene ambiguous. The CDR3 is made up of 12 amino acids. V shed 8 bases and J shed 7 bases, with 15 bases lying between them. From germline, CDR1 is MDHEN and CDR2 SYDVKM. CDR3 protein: CASCDTPREQYF. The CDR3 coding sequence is TGTGCCAGCTGTGACACCCCTCGGGAGCAGTACTTC.

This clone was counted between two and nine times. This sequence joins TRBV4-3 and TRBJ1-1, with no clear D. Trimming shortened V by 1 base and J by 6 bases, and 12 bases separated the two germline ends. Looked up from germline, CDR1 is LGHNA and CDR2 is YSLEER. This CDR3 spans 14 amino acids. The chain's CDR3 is CASSQGSGAAEAFF. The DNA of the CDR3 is TGCGCCAGCAGCCAAGGAAGTGGAGCGGCTGAAGCTTTCTTT.

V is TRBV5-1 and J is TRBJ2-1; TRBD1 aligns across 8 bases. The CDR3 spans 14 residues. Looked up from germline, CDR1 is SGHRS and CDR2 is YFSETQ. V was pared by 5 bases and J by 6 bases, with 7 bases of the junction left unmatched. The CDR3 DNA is TGCGCCAGCAGGGCGGTGACAGGGGCCAATGAGCAGTTCTTC. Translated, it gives CASRAVTGANEQFF. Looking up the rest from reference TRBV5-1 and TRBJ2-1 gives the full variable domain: KAGVTQTPRYLIKTRGQQVTLSCSPISGHRSVSWYQQTPGQGLQFLFEYFSETQRNKGNFPGRFSGRQFSNSRSEMNVSTLELGDSALYLCASRAVTGANEQFFGPGTRLTVL.

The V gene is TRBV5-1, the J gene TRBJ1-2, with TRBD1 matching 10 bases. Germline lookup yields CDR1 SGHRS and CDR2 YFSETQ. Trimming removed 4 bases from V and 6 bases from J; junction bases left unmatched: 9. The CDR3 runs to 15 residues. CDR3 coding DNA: TGCGCCAGCAGCCCTATGGGACAGGGGTTAGATGGCTACACCTTC. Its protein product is CASSPMGQGLDGYTF.

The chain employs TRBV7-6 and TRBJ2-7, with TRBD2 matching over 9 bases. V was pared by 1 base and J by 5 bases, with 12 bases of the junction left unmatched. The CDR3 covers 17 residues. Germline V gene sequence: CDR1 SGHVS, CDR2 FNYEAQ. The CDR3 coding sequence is TGTGCCAGCAGCTTAGGTCCTCCTGCGGGGGGGCAAAACGAGCAGTACTTC. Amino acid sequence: CASSLGPPAGGQNEQYF.

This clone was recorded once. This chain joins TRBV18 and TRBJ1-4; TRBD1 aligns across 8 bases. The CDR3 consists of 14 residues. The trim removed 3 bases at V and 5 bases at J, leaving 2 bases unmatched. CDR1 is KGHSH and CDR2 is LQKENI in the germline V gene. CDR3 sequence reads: CASSPDRVNEKLFF. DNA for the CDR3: TGTGCCAGCTCACCGGACAGGGTGAATGAAAAACTGTTTTTT.

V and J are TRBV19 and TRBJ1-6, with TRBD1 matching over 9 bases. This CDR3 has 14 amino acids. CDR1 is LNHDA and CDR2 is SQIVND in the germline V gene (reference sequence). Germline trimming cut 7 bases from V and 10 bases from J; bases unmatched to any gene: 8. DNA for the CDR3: TGTGCCAGTACCAGACAGGGGGGGAGATCACCCCTCCACTTT. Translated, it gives CASTRQGGRSPLHF.

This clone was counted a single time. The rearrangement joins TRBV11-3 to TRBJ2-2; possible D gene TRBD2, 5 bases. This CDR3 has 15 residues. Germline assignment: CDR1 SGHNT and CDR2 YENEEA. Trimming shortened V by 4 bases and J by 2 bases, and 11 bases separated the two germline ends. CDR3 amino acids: CASSSSGDNTGELFF. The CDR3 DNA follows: TGTGCCAGCAGCTCGAGCGGTGACAACACCGGGGAGCTGTTTTTT.

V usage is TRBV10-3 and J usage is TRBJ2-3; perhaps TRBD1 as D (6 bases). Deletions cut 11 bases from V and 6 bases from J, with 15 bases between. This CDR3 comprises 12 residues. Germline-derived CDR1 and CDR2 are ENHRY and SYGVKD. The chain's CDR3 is CASARGPDTQYF. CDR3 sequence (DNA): TGTGCCTCTGCCAGGGGCCCCGATACGCAGTATTTT.

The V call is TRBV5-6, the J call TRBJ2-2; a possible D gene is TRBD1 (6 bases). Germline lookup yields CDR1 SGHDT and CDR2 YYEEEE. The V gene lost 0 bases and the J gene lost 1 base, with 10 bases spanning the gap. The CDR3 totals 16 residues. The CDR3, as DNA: TGTGCCAGCAGCTTGGCCTTGACAGGGAACACCGGGGAGCTGTTTTTT. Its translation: CASSLALTGNTGELFF.

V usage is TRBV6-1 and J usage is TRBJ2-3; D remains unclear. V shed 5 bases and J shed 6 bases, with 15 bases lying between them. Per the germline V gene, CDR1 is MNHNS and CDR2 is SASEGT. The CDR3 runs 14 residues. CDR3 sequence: CASSPLTRHDTQYF. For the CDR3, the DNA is TGTGCCAGCAGTCCTTTGACTCGGCATGATACGCAGTATTTT.

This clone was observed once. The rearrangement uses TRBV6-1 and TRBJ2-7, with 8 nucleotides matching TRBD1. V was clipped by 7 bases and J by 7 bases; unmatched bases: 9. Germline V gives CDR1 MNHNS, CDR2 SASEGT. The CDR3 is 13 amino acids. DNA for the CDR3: TGTGCCAGCAAACTTCAGGGGGCTGTGGAGCAGTACTTC. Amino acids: CASKLQGAVEQYF.

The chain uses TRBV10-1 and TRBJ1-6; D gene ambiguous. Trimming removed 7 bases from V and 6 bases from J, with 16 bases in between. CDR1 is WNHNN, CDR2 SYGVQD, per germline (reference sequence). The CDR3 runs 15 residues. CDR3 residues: CASKSLDAGNSPLHF. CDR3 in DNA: TGCGCCAGCAAATCGCTGGACGCGGGTAATTCACCCCTCCACTTT.

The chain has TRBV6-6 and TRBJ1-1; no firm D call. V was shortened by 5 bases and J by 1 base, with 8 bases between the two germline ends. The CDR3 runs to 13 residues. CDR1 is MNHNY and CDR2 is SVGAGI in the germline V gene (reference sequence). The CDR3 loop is CASSRRANTEAFF. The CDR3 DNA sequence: TGTGCCAGCAGTCGGAGGGCGAACACTGAAGCTTTCTTT.

In nucleotides, the CDR3 is TGTGCCAGCACTGGGGCAGGGGGGCGTGCAGATACGCAGTATTTT. Amino acid sequence: CASTGAGGRADTQYF. The chain has TRBV6-6 and TRBJ2-3, with D possibly matching TRBD1 (7 bases). Germline loops: CDR1 MNHNY, CDR2 SVGAGI (reference sequence). The CDR3 loop spans 15 amino acids. Trimming shortened V by 7 bases and J by 4 bases, and 18 bases separated the two germline ends.